Listed below are T cell receptor beta chains from one sample, sequenced in a study of blood T cell repertoires in COVID-19. Produced via immunoSEQ multiplex PCR; TCRdb's table is partial and in-frame only. The repertoire consists of roughly 170,000 clones, with around 86% occurring once and the leading ten covering roughly 2.5%. Source material: peripheral blood. The source of these receptors is a man in his forties with active or convalescent COVID-19. The CDR3 runs from the conserved cysteine through the conserved F or W. The order of the fields is J gene, clone size, CDR3 length, D gene, V gene, CDR3 DNA, CDR3 protein. A D gene is named only where the DNA matches it firmly. Size is stated for part of the rows, as once, few or many counts, or as a class when the clone is expanded.

>TRBJ1-1|few|12|TRBD1|TRBV29-1
TGCAGCGCCTCATCTGACAGGGCTGAAGCTTTCTTT
CSASSDRAEAFF
>TRBJ2-2|NA|14|NA|TRBV2
TGTGCCAGCAGGGGCCTAGAGCGGGCCGGGGAGCTGTTTTTT
CASRGLERAGELFF
>TRBJ2-7|NA|17|NA|TRBV7-5
TGTGTCAGAAGCTTAGTATGGACTAGCGGGGAAAAAGGGGAGCAGTACTTC
CVRSLVWTSGEKGEQYF
>TRBJ1-1|NA|15|TRBD1|TRBV11-3
TGTGCCAGCAGCCCGGGACAGGGAAGGGGAACTGAAGCTTTCTTT
CASSPGQGRGTEAFF
>TRBJ1-2|NA|13|NA|TRBV12-3/TRBV12-4
TGTGCCAGCAGTTCAGCCCGTAACTATGGCTACACCTTC
CASSSARNYGYTF
>TRBJ1-2|once|13|TRBD1|TRBV14
TGTGCCAGCAGCATCCGGGACAGGGGGGCCTACACCTTC
CASSIRDRGAYTF
>TRBJ2-2|NA|15|NA|TRBV6-6
TGTGCCAGCAGTTGGGCAGAAGCGAACACCGGGGAGCTGTTTTTT
CASSWAEANTGELFF
>TRBJ2-2|NA|15|TRBD1|TRBV10-2
TGCGCCAGCAGCAAGGGACAGGCGAACACCGGGGAGCTGTTTTTT
CASSKGQANTGELFF
>TRBJ2-7|NA|15|TRBD2|TRBV7-9
TGTGCCAGCAGGTCACCGGGACTACAATTCCACGAGCAGTACTTC
CASRSPGLQFHEQYF
>TRBJ1-2|NA|13|NA|TRBV9
TGTGCCAGCAGCCGGCTAGGGGGGGGTGGCTACACCTTC
CASSRLGGGGYTF
>TRBJ2-5|NA|12|TRBD2|TRBV7-7
TGTGCTAGCAGCAGGGAGGGAGAGACCCAGTACTTC
CASSREGETQYF
>TRBJ1-4|NA|12|NA|TRBV5-4
TGTGCCAGCAGCCGAGATAATGAAAAACTGTTTTTT
CASSRDNEKLFF
>TRBJ1-1|NA|15|NA|TRBV11-2
TGTGCCAGCAGCCTAACAGATACGGTGAACACTGAAGCTTTCTTT
CASSLTDTVNTEAFF
>TRBJ2-2|NA|13|TRBD2|TRBV11-3
TGTGCCAGCAGCCCCCGGGGGGCCGGGGAGCTGTTTTTT
CASSPRGAGELFF
>TRBJ2-3|NA|15|NA|TRBV5-6
TGTGCCAGCAGCTTGACGGCGGACTCCACAGATACGCAGTATTTT
CASSLTADSTDTQYF
>TRBJ1-2|NA|12|NA|TRBV28
TGTGCCAGCAGGCCTGGGGCCTTTGGCTACACCTTC
CASRPGAFGYTF
>TRBJ2-5|NA|14|TRBD1|TRBV5-1
TGCGCCAGCAGCCACGGACAGGACCAAGAGACCCAGTACTTC
CASSHGQDQETQYF
>TRBJ2-1|NA|14|TRBD2|TRBV29-1
TGCAGCGTTGAAGGGGGACTAGTGGGCAATGAGCAGTTCTTC
CSVEGGLVGNEQFF
>TRBJ2-1|NA|15|NA|TRBV4-1
TGCGCCAGCAGCCAAGATCTCGGGGCCTACAATGAGCAGTTCTTC
CASSQDLGAYNEQFF
>TRBJ2-1|NA|16|NA|TRBV7-2
TGTGCCAGCAGCCCAGAAGGGGGGGGCACCTACAATGAGCAGTTCTTC
CASSPEGGGTYNEQFF
>TRBJ1-2|NA|13|NA|TRBV11-2
TGTGCCAGCAGCCCCCAGGCTAACTATGGCTACACCTTC
CASSPQANYGYTF
>TRBJ1-1|NA|13|NA|TRBV12-5
TGTGCTAGTGCGGTTGTCGCCAACACTGAAGCTTTCTTT
CASAVVANTEAFF
>TRBJ1-3|NA|14|NA|TRBV28
TGTGCCAGCAGTTTAGGAGGATCGGGAAACACCATATATTTT
CASSLGGSGNTIYF
>TRBJ1-2|once|15|NA|TRBV19
TGTGCCAGTAGTTTCACCGGGTCGGCCGAATATGGCTACACCTTC
CASSFTGSAEYGYTF
>TRBJ2-3|NA|15|NA|TRBV5-1
TGCGCCAGCAGCTTGGTGGGGGGTTCCCCAGATACGCAGTATTTT
CASSLVGGSPDTQYF
>TRBJ1-1|NA|17|TRBD1|TRBV18
TGTGCCAGCTCCGGCCGTGGACAGGGAGCGATAAACACTGAAGCTTTCTTT
CASSGRGQGAINTEAFF
>TRBJ1-1|NA|16|NA|TRBV4-2
TGTGCCAGCAGCCAAGTCGGGGAGGGGCCGTGGACTGAAGCTTTCTTT
CASSQVGEGPWTEAFF
>TRBJ2-3|NA|18|TRBD1|TRBV27
TGTGCCAGCAGCGTTGAGGGCCGCAGGGGGCCTAGCACAGATACGCAGTATTTT
CASSVEGRRGPSTDTQYF
>TRBJ1-6|NA|16|NA|TRBV2
TGTGCCAGCAGTGAATCGGTTCTACCGGGAAATTCACCCCTCCACTTT
CASSESVLPGNSPLHF
>TRBJ1-2|NA|15|NA|TRBV6-5
TGTGCCAGCAGTTACTCGACGGGAGTCGGGGGTGGCTACACCTTC
CASSYSTGVGGGYTF
>TRBJ2-5|NA|15|NA|TRBV30
TGTGCCTGGGGCCCAGGGCTCGGAAGAAAAGAGACCCAGTACTTC
CAWGPGLGRKETQYF
>TRBJ1-1|once|14|NA|TRBV7-8
TGTGCCAGCAGTCCTGTCGAGTCGAACACTGAAGCTTTCTTT
CASSPVESNTEAFF
>TRBJ2-7|NA|15|TRBD1|TRBV7-2
TGTGCCAGCAGCTTAGTGGGGGACAGAACCTACGAGCAGTACTTC
CASSLVGDRTYEQYF
>TRBJ2-5|NA|11|NA|TRBV5-1
TGCGCCAGCAGTTCTCAAGAGACCCAGTACTTC
CASSSQETQYF
>TRBJ2-5|NA|12|TRBD2|TRBV14
TGTGCCAGCGGGAGGGCGGGAGAGACCCAGTACTTC
CASGRAGETQYF
>TRBJ1-1|NA|11|NA|TRBV20-1
TGCAGTGCTAGAGCCCTTGGACAGGCTTTCTTT
CSARALGQAFF
>TRBJ1-3|NA|16|NA|TRBV2
TGTGCCAGCAGTGAAGCGCAGGCGTTTGGGGGAAACACCATATATTTT
CASSEAQAFGGNTIYF
>TRBJ1-5|NA|14|NA|TRBV15
TGTGCCACCAGCAGAGATGTGCGGGATCAGCCCCAGCATTTT
CATSRDVRDQPQHF
>TRBJ2-2|NA|14|TRBD2|TRBV27
TGTGCCAGCAGTTTTCTAGCGGGGACCGGGGAGCTGTTTTTT
CASSFLAGTGELFF
>TRBJ1-1|NA|13|NA|TRBV5-1
TGCGCCAGCAAGGCGGGAGAGAACACTGAAGCTTTCTTT
CASKAGENTEAFF
>TRBJ2-7|NA|13|TRBD1|TRBV4-1
TGCGCCAGCAGCCGACAGACAGGGTACGAGCAGTACTTC
CASSRQTGYEQYF
>TRBJ1-1|NA|17|NA|TRBV10-3
TGTGCCATCAGTGAGTCTGTGGGGCGAGCCGGCAACACTGAAGCTTTCTTT
CAISESVGRAGNTEAFF
>TRBJ2-5|NA|15|TRBD2|TRBV7-2
TGTGCCAGCAGCTTAGCCCCGGGGGGGCCAGAGACCCAGTACTTC
CASSLAPGGPETQYF
>TRBJ2-6|NA|19|TRBD2|TRBV7-6
TGTGCCAGCAGCTTAGAGGCTAGCGGGGGGGGCCCGGAGGCCAACGTCCTGACTTTC
CASSLEASGGGPEANVLTF
>TRBJ2-3|NA|15|TRBD2|TRBV6-4
TGTGCCAGCAGTGAGACTAGCGGGGCCACAGATACGCAGTATTTT
CASSETSGATDTQYF